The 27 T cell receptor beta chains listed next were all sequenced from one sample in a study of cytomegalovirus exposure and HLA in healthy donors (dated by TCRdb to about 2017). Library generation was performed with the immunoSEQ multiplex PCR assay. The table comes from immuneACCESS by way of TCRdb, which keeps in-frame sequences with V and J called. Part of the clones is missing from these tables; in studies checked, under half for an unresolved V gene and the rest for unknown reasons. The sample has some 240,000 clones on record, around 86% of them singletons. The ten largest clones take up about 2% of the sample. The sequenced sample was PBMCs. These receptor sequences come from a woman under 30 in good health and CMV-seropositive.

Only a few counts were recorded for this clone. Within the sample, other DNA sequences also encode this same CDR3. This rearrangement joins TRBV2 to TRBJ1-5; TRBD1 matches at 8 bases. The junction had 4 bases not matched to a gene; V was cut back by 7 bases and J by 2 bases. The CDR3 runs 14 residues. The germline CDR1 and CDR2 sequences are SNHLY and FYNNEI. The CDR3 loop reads CASTLDRGNQPQHF. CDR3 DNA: TGTGCCAGCACGCTGGACAGGGGCAATCAGCCCCAGCATTTT.

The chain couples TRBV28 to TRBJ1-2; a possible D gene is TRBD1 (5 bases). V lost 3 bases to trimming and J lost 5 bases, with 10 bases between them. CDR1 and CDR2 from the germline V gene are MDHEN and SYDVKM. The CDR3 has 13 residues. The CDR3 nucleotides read TGTGCCAGCAGTTTCACAGGAGTATATGGCTACACCTTC. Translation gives CASSFTGVYGYTF.

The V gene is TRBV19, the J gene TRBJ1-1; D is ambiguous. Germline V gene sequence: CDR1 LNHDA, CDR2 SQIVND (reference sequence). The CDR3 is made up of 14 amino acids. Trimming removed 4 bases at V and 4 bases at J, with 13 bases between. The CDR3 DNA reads TGTGCCAGTAGTACGCCGTGGGAGGGCACTGAAGCTTTCTTT. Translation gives CASSTPWEGTEAFF. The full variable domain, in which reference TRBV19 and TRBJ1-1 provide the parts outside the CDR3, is DGGITQSPKYLFRKEGQNVTLSCEQNLNHDAMYWYRQDPGQGLRLIYYSQIVNDFQKGDIAEGYSVSREKKESFPLTVTSAQKNPTAFYLCASSTPWEGTEAFFGQGTRLTVV.

The CDR3 bases are TGTGCCAGCAGCCCGATCAGGGGAGGGAACGAGCAGTACTTC. Translation gives CASSPIRGGNEQYF. This chain links TRBV11-2 with TRBJ2-7; TRBD2 might be the D (7 bases). Germline CDR1 reads SGHAT; CDR2 reads FQNNGV. Between the trimmed V and J ends, which lost 5 bases and 5 bases, there was a span of 16 bases. CDR3 length: 14 residues.

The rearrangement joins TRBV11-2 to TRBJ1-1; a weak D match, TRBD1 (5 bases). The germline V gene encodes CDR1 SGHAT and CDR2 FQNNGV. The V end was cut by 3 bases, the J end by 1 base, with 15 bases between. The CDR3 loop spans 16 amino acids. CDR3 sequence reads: CASSFTSTGRNTEAFF. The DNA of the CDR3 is TGTGCCAGCAGCTTTACGAGTACAGGTCGGAACACTGAAGCTTTCTTT.

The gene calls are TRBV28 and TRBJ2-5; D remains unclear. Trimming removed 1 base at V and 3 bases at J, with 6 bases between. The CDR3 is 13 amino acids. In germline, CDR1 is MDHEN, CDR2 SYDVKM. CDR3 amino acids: CASSLFRKETQYF. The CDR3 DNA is TGTGCCAGCAGTTTATTCAGAAAAGAGACCCAGTACTTC.

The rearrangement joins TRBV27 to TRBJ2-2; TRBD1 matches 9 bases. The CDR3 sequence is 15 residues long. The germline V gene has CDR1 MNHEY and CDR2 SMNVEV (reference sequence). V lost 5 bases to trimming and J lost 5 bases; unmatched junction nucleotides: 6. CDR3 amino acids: CASSPTGGATGELFF. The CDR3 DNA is TGTGCCAGCAGTCCTACAGGGGGCGCGACCGGGGAGCTGTTTTTT.

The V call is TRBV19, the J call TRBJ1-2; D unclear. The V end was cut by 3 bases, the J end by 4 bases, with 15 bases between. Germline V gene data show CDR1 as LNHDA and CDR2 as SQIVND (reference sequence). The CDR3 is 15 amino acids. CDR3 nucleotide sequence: TGTGCCAGTAGTATTAGGAGTTCTTTCAGCTATGGCTACACCTTC. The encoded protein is CASSIRSSFSYGYTF.

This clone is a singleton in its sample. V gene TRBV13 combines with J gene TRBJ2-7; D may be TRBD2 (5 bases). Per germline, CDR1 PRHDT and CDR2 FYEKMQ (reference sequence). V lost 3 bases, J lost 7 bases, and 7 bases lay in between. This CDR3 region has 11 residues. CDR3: CASSLREEQYF. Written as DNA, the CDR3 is TGTGCCAGCAGCTTGAGGGAGGAGCAGTACTTC.

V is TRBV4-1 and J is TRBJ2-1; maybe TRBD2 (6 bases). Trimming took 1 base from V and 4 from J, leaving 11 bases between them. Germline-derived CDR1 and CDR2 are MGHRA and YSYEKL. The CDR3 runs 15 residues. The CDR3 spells CASSQAGEPYNEQFF. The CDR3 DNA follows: TGCGCCAGCAGCCAAGCGGGGGAGCCTTACAATGAGCAGTTCTTC.

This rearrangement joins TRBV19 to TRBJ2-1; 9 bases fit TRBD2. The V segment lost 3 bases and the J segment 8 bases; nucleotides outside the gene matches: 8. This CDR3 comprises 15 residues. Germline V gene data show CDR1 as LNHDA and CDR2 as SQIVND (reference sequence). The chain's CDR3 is CASSMLAGNVDEQFF. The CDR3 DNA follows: TGTGCCAGTAGTATGCTAGCGGGAAATGTGGATGAGCAGTTCTTC.

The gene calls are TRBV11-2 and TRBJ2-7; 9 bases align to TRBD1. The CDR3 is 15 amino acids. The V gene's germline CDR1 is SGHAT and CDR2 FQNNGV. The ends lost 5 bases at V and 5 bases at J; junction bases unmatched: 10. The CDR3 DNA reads TGTGCCAGCAGCCCCATGGGGACAGGGTACCACGAGCAGTACTTC. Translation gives CASSPMGTGYHEQYF. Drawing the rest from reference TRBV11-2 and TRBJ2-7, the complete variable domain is EAGVAQSPRYKIIEKRQSVAFWCNPISGHATLYWYQQILGQGPKLLIQFQNNGVVDDSQLPKDRFSAERLKGVDSTLKIQPAKLEDSAVYLCASSPMGTGYHEQYFGPGTRLTVT.

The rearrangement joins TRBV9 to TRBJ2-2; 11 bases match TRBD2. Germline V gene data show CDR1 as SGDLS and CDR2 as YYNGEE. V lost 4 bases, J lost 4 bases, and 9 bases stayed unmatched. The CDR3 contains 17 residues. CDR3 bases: TGTGCCAGCAGCACCTCTAGGACTAGCGGGTCCACCGGGGAGCTGTTTTTT. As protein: CASSTSRTSGSTGELFF. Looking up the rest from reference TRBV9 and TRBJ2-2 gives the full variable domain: DSGVTQTPKHLITATGQRVTLRCSPRSGDLSVYWYQQSLDQGLQFLIQYYNGEERAKGNILERFSAQQFPDLHSELNLSSLELGDSALYFCASSTSRTSGSTGELFFGEGSRLTVL.

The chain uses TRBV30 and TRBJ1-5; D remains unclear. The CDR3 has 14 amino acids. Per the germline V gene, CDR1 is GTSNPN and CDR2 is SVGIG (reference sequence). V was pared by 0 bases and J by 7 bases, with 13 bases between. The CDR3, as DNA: TGTGCCTGGAGTGTTCTAGGATTCGGCCAGCCCCAGCATTTT. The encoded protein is CAWSVLGFGQPQHF.

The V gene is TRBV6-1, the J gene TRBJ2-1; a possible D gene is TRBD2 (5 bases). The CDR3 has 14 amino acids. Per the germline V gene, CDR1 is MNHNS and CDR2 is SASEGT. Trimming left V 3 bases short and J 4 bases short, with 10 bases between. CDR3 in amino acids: CASSDRRSYNEQFF. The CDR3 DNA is TGTGCCAGCAGTGACCGGAGGTCTTACAATGAGCAGTTCTTC.

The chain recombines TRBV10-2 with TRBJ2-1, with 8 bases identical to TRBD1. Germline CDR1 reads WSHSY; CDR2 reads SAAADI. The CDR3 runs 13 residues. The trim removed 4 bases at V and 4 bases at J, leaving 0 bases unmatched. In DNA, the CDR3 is TGCGCCAGCAGTGGACAGGGGTACAATGAGCAGTTCTTC. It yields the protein CASSGQGYNEQFF.

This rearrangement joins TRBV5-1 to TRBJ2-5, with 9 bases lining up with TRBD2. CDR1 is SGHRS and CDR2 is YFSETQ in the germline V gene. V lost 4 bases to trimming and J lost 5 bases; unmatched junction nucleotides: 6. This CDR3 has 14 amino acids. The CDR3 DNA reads TGCGCCAGCAGCAGTAGCGGGAGAACGGAGACCCAGTACTTC. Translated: CASSSSGRTETQYF.

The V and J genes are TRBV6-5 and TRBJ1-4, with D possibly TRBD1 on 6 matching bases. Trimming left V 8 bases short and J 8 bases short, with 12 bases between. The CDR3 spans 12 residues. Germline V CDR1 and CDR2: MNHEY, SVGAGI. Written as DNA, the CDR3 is TGTGCCAGCGGGCAGGGGTGGGAAAAACTGTTTTTT. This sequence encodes CASGQGWEKLFF.

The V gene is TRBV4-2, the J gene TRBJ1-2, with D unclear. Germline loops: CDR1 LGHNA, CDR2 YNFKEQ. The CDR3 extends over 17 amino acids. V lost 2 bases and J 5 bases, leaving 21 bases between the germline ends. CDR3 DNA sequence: TGTGCCAGCAGCCAAATCCCAACAGAGACGTCTTGGTATGGCTACACCTTC. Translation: CASSQIPTETSWYGYTF.

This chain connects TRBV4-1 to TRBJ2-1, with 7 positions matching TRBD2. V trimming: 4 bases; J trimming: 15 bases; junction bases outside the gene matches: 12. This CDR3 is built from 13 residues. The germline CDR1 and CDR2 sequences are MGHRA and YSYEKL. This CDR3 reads CASSPAGESLWFF. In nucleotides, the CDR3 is TGCGCCAGCAGCCCCGCGGGGGAGTCTTTGTGGTTCTTC.

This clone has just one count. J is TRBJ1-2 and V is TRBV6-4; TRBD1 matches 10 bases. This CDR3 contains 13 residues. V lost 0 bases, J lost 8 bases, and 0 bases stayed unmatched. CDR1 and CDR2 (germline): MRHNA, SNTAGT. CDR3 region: CASSDSTGGGYTF. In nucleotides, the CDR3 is TGTGCCAGCAGTGACTCGACAGGGGGCGGCTACACCTTC.

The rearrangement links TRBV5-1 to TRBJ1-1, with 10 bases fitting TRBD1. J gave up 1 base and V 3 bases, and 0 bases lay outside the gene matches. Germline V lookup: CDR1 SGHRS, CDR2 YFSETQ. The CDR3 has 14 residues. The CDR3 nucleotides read TGCGCCAGCAGCTGGACAGGGGGGAACACTGAAGCTTTCTTT. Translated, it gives CASSWTGGNTEAFF. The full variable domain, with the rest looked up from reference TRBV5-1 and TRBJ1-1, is KAGVTQTPRYLIKTRGQQVTLSCSPISGHRSVSWYQQTPGQGLQFLFEYFSETQRNKGNFPGRFSGRQFSNSRSEMNVSTLELGDSALYLCASSWTGGNTEAFFGQGTRLTVV.

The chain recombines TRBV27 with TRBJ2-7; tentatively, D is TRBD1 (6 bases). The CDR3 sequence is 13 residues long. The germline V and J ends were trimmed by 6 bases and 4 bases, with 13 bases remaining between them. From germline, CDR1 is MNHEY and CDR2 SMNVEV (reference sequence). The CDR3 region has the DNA TGTGCCAGCAGCCTGGTACAGGGATACGAGCAGTACTTC. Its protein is CASSLVQGYEQYF.

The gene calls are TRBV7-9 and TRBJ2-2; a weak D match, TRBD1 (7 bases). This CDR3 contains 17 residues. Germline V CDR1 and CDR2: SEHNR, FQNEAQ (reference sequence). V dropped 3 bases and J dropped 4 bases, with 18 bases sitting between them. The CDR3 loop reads CASSFDREVWVTGELFF. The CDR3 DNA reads TGTGCCAGCAGCTTTGACAGGGAGGTGTGGGTCACCGGGGAGCTGTTTTTT.

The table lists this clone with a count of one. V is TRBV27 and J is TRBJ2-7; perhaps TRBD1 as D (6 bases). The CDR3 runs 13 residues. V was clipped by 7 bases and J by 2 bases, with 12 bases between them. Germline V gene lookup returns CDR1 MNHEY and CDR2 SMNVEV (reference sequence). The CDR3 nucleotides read TGTGCCAGCACCCCCTCAGGGGCCTACGAGCAGTACTTC. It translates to CASTPSGAYEQYF.

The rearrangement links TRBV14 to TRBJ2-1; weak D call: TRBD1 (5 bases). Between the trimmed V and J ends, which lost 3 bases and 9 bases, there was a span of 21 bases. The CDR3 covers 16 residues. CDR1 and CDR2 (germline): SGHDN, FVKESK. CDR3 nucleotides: TGTGCCAGCAGCCACCACATGGGGCGCGGTCAAATTGAGCAGTTCTTC. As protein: CASSHHMGRGQIEQFF.

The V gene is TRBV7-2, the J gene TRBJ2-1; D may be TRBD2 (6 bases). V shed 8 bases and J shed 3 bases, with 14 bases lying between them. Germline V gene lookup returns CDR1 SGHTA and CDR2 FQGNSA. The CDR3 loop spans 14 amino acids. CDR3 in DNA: TGTGCCAGCGCCCCGGGAGCCAGCTACAATGAGCAGTTCTTC. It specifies CASAPGASYNEQFF. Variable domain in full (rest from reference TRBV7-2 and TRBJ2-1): GAGVSQSPSNKVTEKGKDVELRCDPISGHTALYWYRQSLGQGLEFLIYFQGNSAPDKSGLPSDRFSAERTGGSVSTLTIQRTQQEDSAVYLCASAPGASYNEQFFGPGTRLTVL.